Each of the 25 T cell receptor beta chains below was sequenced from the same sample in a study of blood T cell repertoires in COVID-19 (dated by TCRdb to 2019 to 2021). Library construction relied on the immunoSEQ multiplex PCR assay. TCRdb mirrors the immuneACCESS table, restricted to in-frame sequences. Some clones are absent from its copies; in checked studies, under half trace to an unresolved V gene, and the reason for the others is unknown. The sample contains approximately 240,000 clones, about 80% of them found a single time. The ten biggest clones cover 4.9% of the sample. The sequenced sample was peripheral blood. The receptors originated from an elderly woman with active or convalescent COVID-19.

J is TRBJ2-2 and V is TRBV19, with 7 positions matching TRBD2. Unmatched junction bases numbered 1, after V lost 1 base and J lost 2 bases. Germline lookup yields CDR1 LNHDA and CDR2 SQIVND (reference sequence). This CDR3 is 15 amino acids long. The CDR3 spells CASSIVAGNTGELFF. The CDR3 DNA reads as TGTGCCAGTAGTATAGTAGCGGGTAACACCGGGGAGCTGTTTTTT.

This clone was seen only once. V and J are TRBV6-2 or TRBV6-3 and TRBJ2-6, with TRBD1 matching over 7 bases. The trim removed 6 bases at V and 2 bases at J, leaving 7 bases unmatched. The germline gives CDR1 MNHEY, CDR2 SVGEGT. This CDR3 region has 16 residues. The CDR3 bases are TGTGCCAGCAGCCCTCCCGACAGGGCTGGGGCCAACGTCCTGACTTTC. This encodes CASSPPDRAGANVLTF.

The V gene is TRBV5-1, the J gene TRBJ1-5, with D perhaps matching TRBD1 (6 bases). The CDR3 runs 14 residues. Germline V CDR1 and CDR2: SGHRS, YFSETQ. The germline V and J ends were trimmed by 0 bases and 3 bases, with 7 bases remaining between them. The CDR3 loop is CASSLDRDNQPQHF. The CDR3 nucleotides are TGCGCCAGCAGCTTGGACAGGGACAATCAGCCCCAGCATTTT.

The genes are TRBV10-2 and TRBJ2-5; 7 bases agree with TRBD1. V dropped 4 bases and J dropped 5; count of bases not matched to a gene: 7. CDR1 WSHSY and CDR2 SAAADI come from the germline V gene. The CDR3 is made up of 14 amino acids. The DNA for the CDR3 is TGCGCCAGCAGTGCCAGGGGGAGCGGTGAGACCCAGTACTTC. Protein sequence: CASSARGSGETQYF.

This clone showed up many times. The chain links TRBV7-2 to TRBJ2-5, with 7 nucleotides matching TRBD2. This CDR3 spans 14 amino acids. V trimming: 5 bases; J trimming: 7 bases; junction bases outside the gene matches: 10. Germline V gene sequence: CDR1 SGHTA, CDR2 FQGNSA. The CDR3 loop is CASSLMGGPGTQYF. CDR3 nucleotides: TGTGCCAGCAGCCTTATGGGAGGGCCCGGGACCCAGTACTTC.

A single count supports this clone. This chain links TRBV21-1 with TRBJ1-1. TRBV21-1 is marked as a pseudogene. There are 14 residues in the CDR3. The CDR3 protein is CASTPFYPLTEAFF. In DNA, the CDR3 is TGTGCCAGCACCCCGTTCTACCCTCTCACTGAAGCTTTCTTT.

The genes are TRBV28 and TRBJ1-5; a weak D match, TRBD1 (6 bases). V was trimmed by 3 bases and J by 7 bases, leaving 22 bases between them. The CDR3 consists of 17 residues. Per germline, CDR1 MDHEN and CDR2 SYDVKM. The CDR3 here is CASSFFTGRPQRQPQHF. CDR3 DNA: TGTGCCAGCAGTTTTTTTACAGGGAGACCCCAGAGACAGCCCCAGCATTTT.

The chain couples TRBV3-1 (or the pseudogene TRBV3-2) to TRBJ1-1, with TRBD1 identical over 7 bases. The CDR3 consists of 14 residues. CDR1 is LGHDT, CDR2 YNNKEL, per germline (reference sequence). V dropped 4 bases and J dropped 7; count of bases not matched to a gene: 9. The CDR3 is CASSRSGTVVEAFF. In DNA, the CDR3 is TGTGCCAGCAGCCGGTCCGGGACAGTAGTTGAAGCTTTCTTT.

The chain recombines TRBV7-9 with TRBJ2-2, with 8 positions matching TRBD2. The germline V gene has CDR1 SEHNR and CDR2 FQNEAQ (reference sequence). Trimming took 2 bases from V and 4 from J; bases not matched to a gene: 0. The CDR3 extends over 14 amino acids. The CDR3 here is CASSLRGGTGELFF. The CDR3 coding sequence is TGTGCCAGCAGCTTACGGGGGGGCACCGGGGAGCTGTTTTTT.

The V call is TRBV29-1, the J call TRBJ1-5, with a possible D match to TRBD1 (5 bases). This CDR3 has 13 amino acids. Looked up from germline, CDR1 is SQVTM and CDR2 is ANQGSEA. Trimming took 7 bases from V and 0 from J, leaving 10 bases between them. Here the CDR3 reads CSARADSNQPQHF. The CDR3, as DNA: TGCAGCGCCAGGGCGGATAGCAATCAGCCCCAGCATTTT.

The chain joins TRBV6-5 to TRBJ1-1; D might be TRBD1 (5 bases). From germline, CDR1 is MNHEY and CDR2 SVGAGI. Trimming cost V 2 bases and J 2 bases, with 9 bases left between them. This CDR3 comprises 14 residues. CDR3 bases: TGTGCCAGCAGTTACGTCAGGGTTAACACTGAAGCTTTCTTT. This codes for CASSYVRVNTEAFF.

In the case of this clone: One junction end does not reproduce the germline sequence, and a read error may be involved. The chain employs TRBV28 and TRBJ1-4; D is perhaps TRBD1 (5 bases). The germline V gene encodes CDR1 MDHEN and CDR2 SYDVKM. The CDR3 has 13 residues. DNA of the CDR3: TGTGCCAGCAGCTTATCTGGGGGGGAAAAACTGTTTTTT. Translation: CASSLSGGEKLFF.

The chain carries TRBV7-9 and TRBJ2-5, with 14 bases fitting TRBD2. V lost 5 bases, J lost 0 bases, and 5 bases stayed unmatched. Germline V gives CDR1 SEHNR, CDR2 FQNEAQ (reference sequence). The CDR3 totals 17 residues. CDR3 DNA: TGTGCCAGCAGCCGTGGGACTAGCGGGGGCGACCAAGAGACCCAGTACTTC. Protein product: CASSRGTSGGDQETQYF.

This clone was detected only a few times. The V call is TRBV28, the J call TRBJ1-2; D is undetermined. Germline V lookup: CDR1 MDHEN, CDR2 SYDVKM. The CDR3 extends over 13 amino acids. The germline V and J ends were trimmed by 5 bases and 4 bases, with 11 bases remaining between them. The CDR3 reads CASSQTMTYGYTF. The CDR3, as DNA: TGTGCCAGCAGTCAGACAATGACCTATGGCTACACCTTC.

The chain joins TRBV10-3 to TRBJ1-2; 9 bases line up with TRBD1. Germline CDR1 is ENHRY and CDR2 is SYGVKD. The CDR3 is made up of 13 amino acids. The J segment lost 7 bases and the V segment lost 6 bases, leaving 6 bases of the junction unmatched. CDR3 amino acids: CAIRETDRGGYTF. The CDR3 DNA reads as TGTGCCATCAGGGAAACGGACAGGGGTGGCTACACCTTC.

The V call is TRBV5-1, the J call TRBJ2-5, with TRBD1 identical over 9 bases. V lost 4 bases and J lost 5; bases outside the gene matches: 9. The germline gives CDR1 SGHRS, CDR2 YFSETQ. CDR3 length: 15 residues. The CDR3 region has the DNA TGCGCCAGCAGCCAGCCACAGGGGGCGGTGGAGACCCAGTACTTC. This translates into CASSQPQGAVETQYF.

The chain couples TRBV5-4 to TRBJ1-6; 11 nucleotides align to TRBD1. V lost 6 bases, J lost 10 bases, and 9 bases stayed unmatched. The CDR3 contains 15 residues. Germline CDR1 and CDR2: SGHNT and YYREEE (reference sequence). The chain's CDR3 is CASTLTGQGGSPLHF. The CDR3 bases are TGTGCCAGCACCCTTACGGGACAGGGGGGCTCACCCCTCCACTTT.

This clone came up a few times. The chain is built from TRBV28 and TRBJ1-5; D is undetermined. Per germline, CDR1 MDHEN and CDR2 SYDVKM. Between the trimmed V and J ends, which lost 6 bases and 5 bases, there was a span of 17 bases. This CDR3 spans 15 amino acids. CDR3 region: CASSLRSGSYQPQHF. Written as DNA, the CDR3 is TGTGCCAGCAGCTTGAGGTCCGGGAGTTATCAGCCCCAGCATTTT. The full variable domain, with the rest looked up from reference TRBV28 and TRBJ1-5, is DVKVTQSSRYLVKRTGEKVFLECVQDMDHENMFWYRQDPGLGLRLIYFSYDVKMKEKGDIPEGYSVSREKKERFSLILESASTNQTSMYLCASSLRSGSYQPQHFGDGTRLSIL.

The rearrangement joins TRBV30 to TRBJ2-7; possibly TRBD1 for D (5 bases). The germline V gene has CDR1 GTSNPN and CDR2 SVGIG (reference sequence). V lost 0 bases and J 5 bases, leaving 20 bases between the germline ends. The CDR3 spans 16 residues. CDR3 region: CAWSVKFVRDPHEQYF. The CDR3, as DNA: TGTGCCTGGAGTGTAAAGTTCGTCAGGGATCCCCACGAGCAGTACTTC.

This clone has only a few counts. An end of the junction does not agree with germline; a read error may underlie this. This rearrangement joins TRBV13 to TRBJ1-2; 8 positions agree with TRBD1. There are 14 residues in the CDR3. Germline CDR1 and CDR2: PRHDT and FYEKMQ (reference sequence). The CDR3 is CASSIGQGNYGYTF. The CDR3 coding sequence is TGTGCCAGCAGCATAGGACAGGGAAACTATGGCTACACCTTC. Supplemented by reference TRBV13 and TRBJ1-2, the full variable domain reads AAGVIQSPRHLIKEKRETATLKCYPIPRHDTVYWYQQGPGQDPQFLISFYEKMQSDKGSIPDRFSAQQFSDYHSELNMSSLELGDSALYFCASSIGQGNYGYTFGSGTRLTVV.

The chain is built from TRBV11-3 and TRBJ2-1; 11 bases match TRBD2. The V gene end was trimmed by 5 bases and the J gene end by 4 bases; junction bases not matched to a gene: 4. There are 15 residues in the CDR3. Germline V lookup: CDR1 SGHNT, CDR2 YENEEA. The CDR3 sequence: CASSPGTSGYNEQFF. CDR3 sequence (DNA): TGTGCCAGCAGCCCAGGGACTAGCGGATACAATGAGCAGTTCTTC.

The CDR3 DNA sequence: TGTGCCACCAATAGGGACAGCTCTAATGAAAAACTGTTTTTT. Its protein is CATNRDSSNEKLFF. The chain recombines TRBV15 with TRBJ1-4, with TRBD1 matching 7 bases. The CDR3 runs to 14 residues. Germline CDR1 reads LNHNV; CDR2 reads YYDKDF (reference sequence). The trim removed 7 bases at V and 3 bases at J, leaving 5 bases unmatched.

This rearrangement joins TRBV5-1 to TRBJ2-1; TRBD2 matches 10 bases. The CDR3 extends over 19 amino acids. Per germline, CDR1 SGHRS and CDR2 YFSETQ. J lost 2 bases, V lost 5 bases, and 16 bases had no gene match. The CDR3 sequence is CASRGLAGVGLSTYNEQFF. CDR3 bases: TGCGCCAGCAGGGGTCTAGCGGGAGTCGGCCTAAGTACCTACAATGAGCAGTTCTTC.

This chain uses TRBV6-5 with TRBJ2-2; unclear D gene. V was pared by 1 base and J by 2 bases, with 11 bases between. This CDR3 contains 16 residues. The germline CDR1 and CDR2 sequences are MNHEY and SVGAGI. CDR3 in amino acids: CASSYYGGGNTGELFF. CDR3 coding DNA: TGTGCCAGCAGTTACTACGGTGGCGGTAACACCGGGGAGCTGTTTTTT.

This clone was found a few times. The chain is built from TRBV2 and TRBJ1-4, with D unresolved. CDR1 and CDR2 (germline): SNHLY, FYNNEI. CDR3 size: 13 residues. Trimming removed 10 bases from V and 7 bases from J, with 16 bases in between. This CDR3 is CATLAEGSEKLFF. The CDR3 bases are TGTGCCACCCTGGCGGAGGGCAGTGAAAAACTGTTTTTT.